The TCR beta chain described here comes from a study of T-cell reconstitution after alpha-beta-depleted transplantation in children. Molecular barcoding with unique molecular identifiers was used for the TCRbeta library. TCRdb redid the calling of the PCR reads with MiXCR, one entry per CDR3 protein. Of some 640,000 distinct CDR3 sequences in the sample, about 15% are singletons; the top ten hold under 1.2%. Per the germline V gene, CDR1 is SEHNR and CDR2 is FQNEAQ (reference sequence). The V end was cut by 5 bases, the J end by 8 bases, with 19 bases between. The CDR3 consists of 15 residues. Only a few counts were recorded for this clonotype.

Source: PBMCs from the stem cell graft donor, taken from the stem cell graft. This receptor was taken from a human donor who donated a stem cell graft to a child with acute myeloid leukemia. The rearrangement links TRBV7-9 to TRBJ2-1; TRBD2 is a possible D gene (5 bases). CDR3 amino acids: CASSDRETGYHEQFF. The DNA for the CDR3 is TGTGCCAGCAGCGACCGGGAAACCGGTTATCATGAGCAGTTCTTC.